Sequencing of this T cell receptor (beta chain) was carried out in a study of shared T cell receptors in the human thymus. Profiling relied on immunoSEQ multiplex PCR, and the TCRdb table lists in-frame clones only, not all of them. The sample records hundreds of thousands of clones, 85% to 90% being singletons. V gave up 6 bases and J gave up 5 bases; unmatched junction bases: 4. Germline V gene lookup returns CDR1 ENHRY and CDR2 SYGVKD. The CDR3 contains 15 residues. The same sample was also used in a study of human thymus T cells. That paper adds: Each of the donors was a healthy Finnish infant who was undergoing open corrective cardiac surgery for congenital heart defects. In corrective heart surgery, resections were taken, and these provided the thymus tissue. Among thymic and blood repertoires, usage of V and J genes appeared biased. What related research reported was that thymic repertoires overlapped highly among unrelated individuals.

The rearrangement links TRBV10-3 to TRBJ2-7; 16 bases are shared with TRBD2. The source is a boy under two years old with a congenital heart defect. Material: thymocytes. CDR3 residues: CAIRGTSGRAHEQYF. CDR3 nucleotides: TGTGCCATCAGGGGGACTAGCGGGAGGGCCCACGAGCAGTACTTC.